This TCR beta chain was captured by sequencing in a study of blood T cell repertoires in COVID-19. Looking at the study overall: PBMCs, B-cell-depleted T cells, or T cells were the source of the cDNA or gDNA that made up the material.

Assay used: immunoSEQ multiplex PCR; TCRdb lists only in-frame clones, some missing. Found here are 55,000 to 80,000 clones, roughly 89% of them singletons; the top ten hold approximately 6.2%. This CDR3 contains 16 residues. With 5 bases clipped from V and 1 base from J, the junction kept 8 bases outside the gene matches. CDR1 and CDR2 from the germline V gene are MNHEY and SVGEGT. The rearrangement joins TRBV6-2 or TRBV6-3 to TRBJ2-7; TRBD2 aligns across 10 bases. Sequenced material: peripheral blood. This sequence was found in a human donor in a cohort sampled during active COVID-19. The CDR3 reads CASSQPASGGSYEQYF. Written as DNA, the CDR3 is TGTGCCAGCAGTCAACCCGCTAGCGGGGGATCCTACGAGCAGTACTTC.